This TCR beta chain was profiled in a study of T cell changes during pregnancy in multiple sclerosis. Germline CDR1 reads MNHNS; CDR2 reads SASEGT. V was clipped by 2 bases and J by 1 base, with 26 bases between them. This CDR3 has 20 residues. Here immunoSEQ multiplex PCR was the method, and the copy in TCRdb shows in-frame clones only, minus some. This repertoire shows about 110,000 clones, 85% to 95% found once; its top ten account for 1.5% to 2%. The sample consisted of peripheral blood, taken after pregnancy. The clonotype originates from a female donor with multiple sclerosis, enrolled in a pregnancy study. The rearrangement joins TRBV6-1 to TRBJ1-1; maybe TRBD1 (6 bases). Here the CDR3 reads CASSEFGVGARGRSNTEAFF. The DNA of the CDR3 is TGTGCCAGCAGTGAATTCGGTGTGGGGGCCCGGGGCCGATCGAACACTGAAGCTTTCTTT.